These 12 T cell receptor beta chains originate from one sample sequenced in a study of control samples from healthy donors and cancer patients. Generated by immunoSEQ multiplex PCR, the TCRdb table keeps only in-frame clones and is missing some. The sample holds 71,000 or so clones, roughly 91% seen once. The sequencing input was PBMCs. Source of these receptors: a man in his 60s with lung cancer.

The CDR3 region is CASSESDRETYEQYV. The CDR3 DNA follows: TGTGCCAGCAGTGAGTCGGACAGGGAAACCTACGAGCAGTACGTC. The chain recombines TRBV2 with TRBJ2-7, with TRBD1 matching 8 bases. This CDR3 has 15 amino acids. Germline V gene sequence: CDR1 SNHLY, CDR2 FYNNEI. V lost 3 bases, J lost 2 bases, and 6 bases stayed unmatched.

This chain connects TRBV6-1 to TRBJ2-7; 7 bases are a match to TRBD1. The germline V gene has CDR1 MNHNS and CDR2 SASEGT. The CDR3 totals 13 residues. V trimming: 3 bases; J trimming: 2 bases; junction bases outside the gene matches: 1. Here the CDR3 DNA reads TGTGCCAGCAGTGAGACAGGGACCTACGAGCAGTACGTC. It yields the protein CASSETGTYEQYV.

V and J are TRBV2 and TRBJ1-2; tentative D call: TRBD1 (6 bases). With 6 bases removed from V and 9 bases from J, the gap between germline ends came to 20 bases. Germline V CDR1 and CDR2: SNHLY, FYNNEI. The CDR3 runs to 14 residues. The CDR3 loop reads CASSRGGAYGSYTF. The CDR3 DNA sequence: TGTGCCAGCAGCCGGGGGGGGGCTTATGGGAGCTACACCTTC. Full variable domain (outside the CDR3, taken from reference TRBV2 and TRBJ1-2): EPEVTQTPSHQVTQMGQEVILRCVPISNHLYFYWYRQILGQKVEFLVSFYNNEISEKSEIFDDQFSVERPDGSNFTLKIRSTKLEDSAMYFCASSRGGAYGSYTFGSGTRLTVV.

The rearrangement joins TRBV18 to TRBJ2-5; 7 nucleotides agree with TRBD1. Per germline, CDR1 KGHSH and CDR2 LQKENI. Germline trimming cut 5 bases from V and 3 bases from J; bases unmatched to any gene: 6. CDR3 length: 14 amino acids. The CDR3 sequence is CASSDRDSKETQYF. DNA of the CDR3: TGTGCCAGCTCAGACCGGGACAGCAAAGAGACCCAGTACTTC.

The chain is built from TRBV9 and TRBJ2-5, with TRBD2 matching 11 bases. This CDR3 region has 16 residues. Germline CDR1 is SGDLS and CDR2 is YYNGEE. Unmatched junction bases numbered 5, after V lost 0 bases and J lost 4 bases. The CDR3, as DNA: TGTGCCAGCAGCGTAGTCCCTAGCGGGGGGCTAGAGACCCAGTACTTC. Translated, it gives CASSVVPSGGLETQYF.

The chain has TRBV12-3 or TRBV12-4 and TRBJ1-1; D gene unclear. This CDR3 spans 13 amino acids. With 4 bases removed from V and 3 bases from J, the gap between germline ends came to 9 bases. CDR3 coding DNA: TGTGCCAGCAGTTCCTCGGTATACACTGAAGCTTTCTTT. Amino acid sequence: CASSSSVYTEAFF.

The rearrangement links TRBV5-1 to TRBJ1-1; D is undetermined. V lost 2 bases, J lost 0 bases, and 8 bases lay in between. This CDR3 is built from 14 residues. Germline V CDR1 and CDR2: SGHRS, YFSETQ. The CDR3 nucleotides read TGCGCCAGCAGCTTCGGGATAATGAACACTGAAGCTTTCTTT. Amino acid sequence: CASSFGIMNTEAFF.

V gene TRBV5-1 combines with J gene TRBJ2-5; 7 positions match TRBD1. The CDR3 consists of 15 residues. V trimming: 2 bases; J trimming: 1 base; junction bases outside the gene matches: 5. Germline assignment: CDR1 SGHRS and CDR2 YFSETQ. In DNA, the CDR3 is TGCGCCAGCAGCTTAGGGGGCACTGGCCAAGAGACCCAGTACTTC. Protein sequence: CASSLGGTGQETQYF.

The J gene is TRBJ1-3, the V gene TRBV3-1 (or the pseudogene TRBV3-2); D uncertain. Germline lookup yields CDR1 LGHDT and CDR2 YNNKEL (reference sequence). V lost 3 bases and J lost 5, with 20 bases in between. CDR3 length equals 17 residues. The CDR3 nucleotides are TGTGCCAGCAGCCATGAGTGTCCCTTACACGCACGAAACACCATATATTTT. Encoded protein: CASSHECPLHARNTIYF.

CDR3 in amino acids: CASSDPRGRTGELFF. Here the CDR3 DNA reads TGTGCCAGCAGTGACCCACGTGGAAGGACCGGGGAGCTGTTTTTT. This chain connects TRBV2 to TRBJ2-2; D unclear. Trimming left V 3 bases short and J 5 bases short, with 13 bases between. In germline, CDR1 is SNHLY, CDR2 FYNNEI. The CDR3 totals 15 residues.

This clone was seen only once. The chain uses TRBV25-1 and TRBJ2-3; no firm D call. The germline V and J ends were trimmed by 3 bases and 0 bases, with 10 bases remaining between them. There are 15 residues in the CDR3. CDR1 is MGHDK and CDR2 is SYGVNS in the germline V gene. The CDR3 nucleotides read TGTGCCAGCAGTGATAATCGTCTTAGCACAGATACGCAGTATTTT. Translation gives CASSDNRLSTDTQYF.

The chain combines TRBV7-9 with TRBJ1-2; D gene ambiguous. With 2 bases removed from V and 0 bases from J, the gap between germline ends came to 4 bases. CDR1 is SEHNR, CDR2 FQNEAQ, per germline (reference sequence). This CDR3 contains 13 residues. Here the CDR3 reads CASSLKPNYGYTF. The DNA for the CDR3 is TGTGCCAGCAGCTTAAAACCTAACTATGGCTACACCTTC. The full variable domain, completed using reference TRBV7-9 and TRBJ1-2, is DTGVSQNPRHKITKRGQNVTFRCDPISEHNRLYWYRQTLGQGPEFLTYFQNEAQLEKSRLLSDRFSAERPKGSFSTLEIQRTEQGDSAMYLCASSLKPNYGYTFGSGTRLTVV.